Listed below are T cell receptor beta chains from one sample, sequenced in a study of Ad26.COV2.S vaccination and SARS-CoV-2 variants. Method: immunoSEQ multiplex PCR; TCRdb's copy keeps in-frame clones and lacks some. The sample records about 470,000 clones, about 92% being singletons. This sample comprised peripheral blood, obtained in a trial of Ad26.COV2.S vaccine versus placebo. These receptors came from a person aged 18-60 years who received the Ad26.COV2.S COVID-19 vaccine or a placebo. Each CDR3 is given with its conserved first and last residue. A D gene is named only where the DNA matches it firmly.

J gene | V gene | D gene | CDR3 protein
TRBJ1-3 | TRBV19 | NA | CATTGGNTIYF
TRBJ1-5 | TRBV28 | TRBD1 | CASNLQGARGDQPQHF
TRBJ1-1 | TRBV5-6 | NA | CASSLGRGTEAFF
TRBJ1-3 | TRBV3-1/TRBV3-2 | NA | CASSQVPRHRNTIYF
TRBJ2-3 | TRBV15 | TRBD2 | CATSRDRAGGPDTQYF
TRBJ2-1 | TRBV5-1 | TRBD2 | CASSFGPSGNEQFF
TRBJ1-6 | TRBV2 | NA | CASNDRGRSPLHF
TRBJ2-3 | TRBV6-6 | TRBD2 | CASSRNPLAGGPNTQYF
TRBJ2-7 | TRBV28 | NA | CASMSGFEQYF
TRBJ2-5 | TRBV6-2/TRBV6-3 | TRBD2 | CASSYDGTSGRVWEETQYF
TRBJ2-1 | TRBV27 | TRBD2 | CASSLAGTSGRWGQVF
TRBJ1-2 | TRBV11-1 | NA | CASSKRGAGNGYTF
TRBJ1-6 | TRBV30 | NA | CAWSPQSDSPLHF
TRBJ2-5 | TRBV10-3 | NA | CAISESGLAMGQEETQYF
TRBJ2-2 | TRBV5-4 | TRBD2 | CASSRASGMNTGELFF
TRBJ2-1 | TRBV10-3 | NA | CAISESVPGHTVNEQFF
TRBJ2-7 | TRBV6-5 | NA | CASSPGTLTYEQYF
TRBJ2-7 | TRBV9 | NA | CASSVLPGSYEQYF
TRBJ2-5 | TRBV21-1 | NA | CASNTGPLAGGLGETQYF
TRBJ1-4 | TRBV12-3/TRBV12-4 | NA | CASSYVLGEKLFF
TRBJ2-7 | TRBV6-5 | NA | CASSYGSRRGTYEQYF
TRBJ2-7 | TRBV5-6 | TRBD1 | CASSWTGGPYEQYF
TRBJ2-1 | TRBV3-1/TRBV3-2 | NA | CASSLVDEQFF
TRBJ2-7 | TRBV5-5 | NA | CASSLGPSSSYEQYF
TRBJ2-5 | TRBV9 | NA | CASSVGGYQETQYF
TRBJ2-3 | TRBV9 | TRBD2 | CASSETLAGVTDTQYF
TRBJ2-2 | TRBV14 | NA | CASSPRGDRLGGELFF
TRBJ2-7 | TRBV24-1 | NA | CATSDSGRSSYEQYF
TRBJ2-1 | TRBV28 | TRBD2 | CASSFPGTSGEQFF
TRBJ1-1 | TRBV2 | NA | CASVLGRENTEAFF
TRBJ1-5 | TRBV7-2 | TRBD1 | CASSDRAGQPQHF
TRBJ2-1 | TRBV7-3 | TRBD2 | CASSVTSARGNEQFF
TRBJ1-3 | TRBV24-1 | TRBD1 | CATSDFEGQGNTVSGNTIYF
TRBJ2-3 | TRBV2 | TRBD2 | CASSERFLWTSGDRRGTTDTQYF
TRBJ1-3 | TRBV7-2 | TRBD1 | CASSRDRDGNTIYF
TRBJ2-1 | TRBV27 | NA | CASSLSGFPNEQFF
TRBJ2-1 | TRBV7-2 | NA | CASSQASSYNEQFF
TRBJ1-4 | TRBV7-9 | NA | CASSLSSSEKLFF
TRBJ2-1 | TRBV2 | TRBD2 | CASSEARGDPYNEQFF
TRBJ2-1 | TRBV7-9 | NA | CASSPVLASVYNEQFF
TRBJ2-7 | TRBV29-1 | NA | CSVMGDELEQYF
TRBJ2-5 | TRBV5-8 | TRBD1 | CASSSRTGGEETQYF
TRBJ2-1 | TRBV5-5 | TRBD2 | CASSPLAGINNEQFF
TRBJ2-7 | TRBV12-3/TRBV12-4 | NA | CASSFEGRSEQYF
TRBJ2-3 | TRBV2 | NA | CASRLQGGTDTQYF
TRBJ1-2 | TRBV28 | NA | CANKGREYGYTF
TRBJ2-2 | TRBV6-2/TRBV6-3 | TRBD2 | CASSSEREGRTGELFF
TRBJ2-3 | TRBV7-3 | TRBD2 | CASSSTSGPTDTQYF
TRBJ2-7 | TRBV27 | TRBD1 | CASSKQGSSSYEQYF
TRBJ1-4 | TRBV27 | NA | CASSLGGGPKEKLFF